This TCR beta chain emerged from a study of T cells after posttransplantation cyclophosphamide. Findings and caveats of the study: Recipient CMV seropositivity and CMV reactivation strongly tracked TRB clonality.

The table came from immunoSEQ multiplex PCR; TCRdb's copy has only in-frame clones and leaves some out. The table records some 13,000 clones without singletons, the ten largest covering 26%. Germline trimming cut 5 bases from V and 3 bases from J; bases unmatched to any gene: 3. Germline CDR1 and CDR2: MNHNY and SVGAGI (reference sequence). The CDR3 extends over 14 amino acids. This clone came up a few times. The antigen is unknown. A marrow graft followed busulfan-fludarabine conditioning, with cyclophosphamide on days +3 and +4. The TCR sequence derives from a female patient in her 40s who received an allogeneic stem cell transplant from a related donor, was CMV-positive, and had acute GVHD only. Some T cells may have originated in the graft donor. V is TRBV6-6 and J is TRBJ2-5, with 10 bases matching TRBD1. This specimen consisted of PBMCs, obtained after allogeneic stem cell transplant with posttransplant cyclophosphamide. Here the CDR3 reads CASSDRGREETQYF. DNA for the CDR3: TGTGCCAGCAGTGACAGGGGGCGCGAAGAGACCCAGTACTTC.